This entry describes one T cell receptor beta chain. The sample is drawn from a study of blood T cell repertoires in COVID-19. Study-wide context: Nucleic acid was either cDNA or gDNA, and it came from T cells, B-cell-depleted T cells, or PBMCs.

CDR3 length: 13 amino acids. Germline lookup yields CDR1 SNHLY and CDR2 FYNNEI. V was clipped by 4 bases and J by 4 bases; unmatched bases: 1. Per the original data handling: Nucleated cell number was recorded as an estimate derived from reference gene primer amplification. Sequenced by immunoSEQ multiplex PCR; TCRdb stores in-frame clones only, minus some. D and trimming come from the DNA, and the V and J calls and clone size come from that table. The sample shows roughly 150,000 clones, roughly 78% of them seen only once. Donors in Cohort 3 who had recovered were those with two negative PCRs, healthcare professional clearance, or resolution of their symptoms.

The receptor was derived from a woman between 45 and 60 years old who had recovered from COVID-19. Material for sequencing was PBMCs or T cells enriched from blood (not recorded which). V usage is TRBV2 and J usage is TRBJ1-2; 9 nucleotides align to TRBD1. The CDR3: CASSGQGVYGYTF. DNA for the CDR3: TGTGCCAGCAGTGGACAGGGGGTCTATGGCTACACCTTC.